The 21 T cell receptor beta chains below all came from one sample that was sequenced in a study of T cell responses to AZD1222 COVID-19 vaccine. Data came from immunoSEQ multiplex PCR; TCRdb stores just in-frame clones and leaves some out. The sample records around 130,000 clones, more than 90% being singletons. Source: peripheral blood, taken 28 days after the second AZD1222 dose. The receptors originated from an adult who received the AZD1222 COVID-19 vaccine.

For the CDR3, the DNA is TGTGCCAGCAGTTACCTAAAAAGAGATACGCAGTATTTT. Protein: CASSYLKRDTQYF. The rearrangement uses TRBV6-6 and TRBJ2-3; D remains unclear. CDR3 size: 13 residues. Germline V gives CDR1 MNHNY, CDR2 SVGAGI (reference sequence). V was trimmed by 2 bases and J by 5 bases, leaving 8 bases between them.

Only one count was recorded for this clone. This chain connects TRBV6-4 to TRBJ2-1; 10 positions agree with TRBD2. This CDR3 comprises 16 residues. Germline V lookup: CDR1 MRHNA, CDR2 SNTAGT. The V segment lost 6 bases and the J segment 6 bases; nucleotides outside the gene matches: 11. CDR3 sequence reads: CASRAVAGGWSNEQFF. CDR3 DNA sequence: TGTGCCAGCAGGGCCGTAGCGGGAGGTTGGAGCAATGAGCAGTTCTTC.

The chain links TRBV2 to TRBJ2-1; 12 nucleotides agree with TRBD2. The CDR3 contains 15 residues. Trimming at V came to 11 bases and at J to 3 bases, leaving 8 bases not matched to a gene. Germline CDR1 SNHLY, CDR2 FYNNEI. CDR3 residues: CASRLAGEGYNEQFF. CDR3 coding DNA: TGTGCCTCGCGACTAGCGGGAGAAGGCTACAATGAGCAGTTCTTC.

The chain is built from TRBV29-1 and TRBJ2-2; weak D call: TRBD2 (7 bases). This CDR3 contains 13 residues. Germline V lookup: CDR1 SQVTM, CDR2 ANQGSEA. The CDR3 loop reads CSGGAANTGELFF. In DNA form, the CDR3 reads TGCAGTGGGGGGGCAGCGAACACCGGGGAGCTGTTTTTT.

This sequence joins TRBV11-2 and TRBJ2-2; 12 nucleotides match TRBD1. The germline V gene has CDR1 SGHAT and CDR2 FQNNGV. The CDR3 totals 14 residues. V trimming: 2 bases; J trimming: 10 bases; junction bases outside the gene matches: 2. The CDR3 bases are TGTGCCAGCAGCTTAAAGGGACAGGGGGCGGAGCTGTTTTTT. This sequence encodes CASSLKGQGAELFF.

This CDR3 is CASSPSGDNQPQHF. The CDR3 coding sequence is TGTGCCAGCAGCCCCAGTGGGGACAATCAGCCCCAGCATTTT. The chain uses TRBV3-1 (or the pseudogene TRBV3-2) and TRBJ1-5; D not resolved. Germline-derived CDR1 and CDR2 are LGHDT and YNNKEL (reference sequence). The CDR3 spans 14 residues. Between the trimmed V and J ends, which lost 4 bases and 3 bases, there was a span of 10 bases.

V usage is TRBV28 and J usage is TRBJ1-2, with 9 bases identical to TRBD1. Germline loops: CDR1 MDHEN, CDR2 SYDVKM. The CDR3 runs 15 residues. The V gene end was trimmed by 5 bases and the J gene end by 2 bases; junction bases not matched to a gene: 6. As DNA, the CDR3 is TGTGCCAGCAGTACCAGCGGGACAGGGAACTATGGCTACACCTTC. Translating gives CASSTSGTGNYGYTF.

Here the CDR3 DNA reads TGTGCCAGCAGTTACTCGGGGGGAGGCGATCAGCCCCAGCATTTT. Protein: CASSYSGGGDQPQHF. The V call is TRBV6-6, the J call TRBJ1-5, with a weak D call TRBD1 (5 bases). This CDR3 has 15 residues. Germline V gene data show CDR1 as MNHNY and CDR2 as SVGAGI (reference sequence). V was trimmed by 0 bases and J by 5 bases, leaving 11 bases between them.

This chain uses TRBV28 with TRBJ1-1; tentative D call: TRBD1 (6 bases). The ends were cut back, 3 bases at V and 9 bases at J, with 17 bases in the middle. The CDR3 is made up of 14 amino acids. The V gene's germline CDR1 is MDHEN and CDR2 SYDVKM. The CDR3 region is CASSFRGARGKAFF. In DNA form, the CDR3 reads TGTGCCAGCAGTTTCCGGGGGGCGCGGGGGAAAGCTTTCTTT.

The chain carries TRBV19 and TRBJ1-2, with TRBD1 matching over 7 bases. The CDR3 spans 14 residues. Germline CDR1 LNHDA, CDR2 SQIVND (reference sequence). With 3 bases clipped from V and 8 bases from J, the junction kept 9 bases outside the gene matches. The CDR3 coding sequence is TGTGCCAGTAGTATTCAAACAGGGGCCAGGGGCTACACCTTC. Translated: CASSIQTGARGYTF.

The chain combines TRBV12-3 or TRBV12-4 with TRBJ1-2, with 7 bases lining up with TRBD1. The CDR3 covers 13 residues. After removal of 5 bases from V and 2 bases from J, the junction contained 2 bases not matched to a gene. CDR3 protein: CASSKGANYGYTF. CDR3 in DNA: TGTGCCAGCAGTAAGGGGGCGAACTATGGCTACACCTTC.

This chain connects TRBV28 to TRBJ1-6; 7 positions match TRBD1. CDR3 length: 15 residues. J lost 7 bases, V lost 6 bases, and 9 bases had no gene match. Germline V gene data show CDR1 as MDHEN and CDR2 as SYDVKM. This CDR3 is CASSEDRVENSPLHF. The CDR3 nucleotides are TGTGCCAGCAGCGAAGACAGGGTGGAGAATTCACCCCTCCACTTT.

In DNA, the CDR3 is TGTGCCAGCAGCGAGGGGACTAGCGGGGGGATCACAGATACGCAGTATTTT. Amino acids: CASSEGTSGGITDTQYF. The J gene is TRBJ2-3, the V gene TRBV9; the match to TRBD2 covers 15 bases. CDR1 and CDR2 (germline): SGDLS, YYNGEE. This CDR3 spans 17 amino acids. V shed 3 bases and J 2 bases; nucleotides not matched to a gene: 4.

The chain recombines TRBV7-2 with TRBJ1-6, with D unclear. Germline CDR1 SGHTA, CDR2 FQGNSA. V lost 3 bases, J lost 6 bases, and 9 bases lay in between. CDR3 length: 14 amino acids. The CDR3 region has the DNA TGTGCCAGCAGCTTTCGGCGGGCTAATTCACCCCTCCACTTT. Amino acids: CASSFRRANSPLHF.

The sample holds one count of this clone. The chain combines TRBV30 with TRBJ1-1, with D uncertain. Germline V gene data show CDR1 as GTSNPN and CDR2 as SVGIG (reference sequence). The V end lost 7 bases, the J end lost 0 bases, and 12 bases lay between the germline ends. The CDR3 is 13 amino acids. CDR3 nucleotides: TGTGCCTTTCGGGGTTACCTGAACACTGAAGCTTTCTTT. Translated, it gives CAFRGYLNTEAFF.

This sequence joins TRBV14 and TRBJ1-5, with unresolved D. This CDR3 comprises 13 residues. Germline CDR1 reads SGHDN; CDR2 reads FVKESK. Trimming pared 1 base from V and 3 bases from J, leaving 4 bases between. Here the CDR3 reads CASSQGSNQPQHF. CDR3 sequence (DNA): TGTGCCAGCAGCCAAGGGTCCAATCAGCCCCAGCATTTT.

This sequence joins TRBV6-2 or TRBV6-3 and TRBJ1-5; D is unclear. The CDR3 sequence is 16 residues long. Germline CDR1 reads MNHEY; CDR2 reads SVGEGT. V lost 0 bases to trimming and J lost 2 bases, with 11 bases between them. The DNA of the CDR3 is TGTGCCAGCAGTTACTCCTACGGGTTGGGCAATCAGCCCCAGCATTTT. Its protein is CASSYSYGLGNQPQHF.

V is TRBV19 and J is TRBJ2-6; D remains unclear. The CDR3 covers 20 residues. Trimming cost V 3 bases and J 0 bases, with 21 bases left between them. Germline V CDR1 and CDR2: LNHDA, SQIVND (reference sequence). The CDR3 reads CASSISLLTGMSSGANVLTF. The CDR3 DNA is TGTGCCAGTAGTATTAGCCTTCTTACTGGGATGAGCTCTGGGGCCAACGTCCTGACTTTC.

The chain has TRBV11-3 and TRBJ2-7, with 9 bases aligning to TRBD1. V gave up 6 bases and J gave up 1 base; unmatched junction bases: 4. Germline V gene lookup returns CDR1 SGHNT and CDR2 YENEEA. The CDR3 has 14 amino acids. The CDR3 reads CASSRGTGSYEQYF. CDR3 nucleotides: TGTGCCAGCAGTAGGGGGACAGGGTCCTACGAGCAGTACTTC.

The chain joins TRBV5-5 to TRBJ1-6; TRBD1 matches 8 bases. V lost 4 bases to trimming and J lost 7 bases; unmatched junction nucleotides: 7. The CDR3 runs 15 residues. Germline CDR1 is SGHKS and CDR2 is YYEKEE (reference sequence). CDR3 bases: TGTGCCAGCAGCCCCACAGGGGGTAAGAATTCACCCCTCCACTTT. Its translation is CASSPTGGKNSPLHF.

This chain uses TRBV18 with TRBJ2-2; 8 nucleotides line up with TRBD1. The CDR3 covers 15 residues. V was clipped by 6 bases and J by 11 bases; unmatched bases: 14. Germline V gene sequence: CDR1 KGHSH, CDR2 LQKENI. The CDR3 reads CASSRGQGLTPELFF. The CDR3 nucleotides are TGTGCCAGCTCGCGCGGACAGGGATTGACCCCTGAGCTGTTTTTT.